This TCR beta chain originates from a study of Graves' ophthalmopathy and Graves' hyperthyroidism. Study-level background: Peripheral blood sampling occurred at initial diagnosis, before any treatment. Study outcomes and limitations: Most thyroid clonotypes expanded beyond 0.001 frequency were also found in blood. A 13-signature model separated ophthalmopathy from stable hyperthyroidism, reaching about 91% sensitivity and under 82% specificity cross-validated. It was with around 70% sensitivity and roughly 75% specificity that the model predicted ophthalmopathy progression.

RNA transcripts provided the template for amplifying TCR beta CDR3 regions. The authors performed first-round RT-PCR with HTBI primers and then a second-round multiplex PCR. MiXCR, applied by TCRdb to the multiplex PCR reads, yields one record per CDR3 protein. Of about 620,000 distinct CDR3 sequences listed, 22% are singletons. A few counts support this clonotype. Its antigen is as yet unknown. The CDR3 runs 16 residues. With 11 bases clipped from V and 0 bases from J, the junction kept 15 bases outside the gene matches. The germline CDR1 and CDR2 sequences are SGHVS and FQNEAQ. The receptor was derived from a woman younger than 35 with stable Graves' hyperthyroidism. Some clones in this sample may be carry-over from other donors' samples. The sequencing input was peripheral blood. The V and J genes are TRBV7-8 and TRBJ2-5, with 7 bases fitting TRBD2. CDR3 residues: CAAGGLAETYQETQYF. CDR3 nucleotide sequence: TGTGCCGCCGGAGGCCTAGCGGAGACGTACCAAGAGACCCAGTACTTC.